This record concerns one TCR beta chain sequence. The sample is drawn from a study of blood T cell repertoires in COVID-19. Looking at the study overall: From the United States, Italy and Spain came samples of acute and convalescent COVID-19. The analysed material was cDNA or gDNA that came from T cells, B-cell-depleted T cells, or PBMCs.

Original processing notes: Nucleated cell counts were estimated from reference gene primer amplification. Data came from immunoSEQ multiplex PCR; TCRdb stores just in-frame clones and leaves some out. That table is the source of V, J and clone size, and D and trimming were worked out from the DNA. The table lists about 80,000 clones, around 80% of them singletons. Germline CDR1 and CDR2: SGHNT and YENEEA. V lost 3 bases and J lost 3; bases outside the gene matches: 0. CDR3 length equals 13 residues. Input material: peripheral blood. V and J are TRBV11-3 and TRBJ2-7, with 9 positions matching TRBD1. The origin of this receptor is a human donor in a cohort sampled during active COVID-19. CDR3 sequence (DNA): TGTGCCAGCAGCTTGACAGGGGGCTACGAGCAGTACTTC. Its translation: CASSLTGGYEQYF.